The source of this T cell receptor (beta chain) is a study of T cell changes during pregnancy in multiple sclerosis. Germline-derived CDR1 and CDR2 are SGHTA and FQGNSA. The CDR3 has 14 amino acids. With 3 bases removed from V and 0 bases from J, the gap between germline ends came to 8 bases. Profiled with immunoSEQ multiplex PCR; TCRdb holds only in-frame clones, not every one. The sample contains tens of thousands of clones, 90% to 95% of which appear only once. The sample in question was peripheral blood, obtained after pregnancy. This receptor was obtained from a female donor in good health, enrolled as a control in a pregnancy study. V and J are TRBV7-2 and TRBJ1-1; D not certain. CDR3 in amino acids: CASSLEGLNTEAFF. The CDR3 DNA sequence: TGTGCCAGCAGCTTGGAGGGCCTGAACACTGAAGCTTTCTTT.